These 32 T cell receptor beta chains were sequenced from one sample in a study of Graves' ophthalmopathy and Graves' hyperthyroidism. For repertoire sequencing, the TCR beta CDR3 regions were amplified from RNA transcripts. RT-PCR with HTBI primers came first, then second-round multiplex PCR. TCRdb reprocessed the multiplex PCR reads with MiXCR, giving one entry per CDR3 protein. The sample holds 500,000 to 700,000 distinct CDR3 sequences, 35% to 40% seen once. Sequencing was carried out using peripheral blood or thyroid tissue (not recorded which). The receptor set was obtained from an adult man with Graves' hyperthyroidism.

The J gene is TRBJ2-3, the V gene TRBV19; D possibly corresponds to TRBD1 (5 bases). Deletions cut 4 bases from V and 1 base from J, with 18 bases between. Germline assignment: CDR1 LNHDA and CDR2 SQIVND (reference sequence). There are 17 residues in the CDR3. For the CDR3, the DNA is TGTGCCAGTAGTAGGGGCAGGATGAGAGCTCGCACAGATACGCAGTATTTT. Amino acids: CASSRGRMRARTDTQYF.

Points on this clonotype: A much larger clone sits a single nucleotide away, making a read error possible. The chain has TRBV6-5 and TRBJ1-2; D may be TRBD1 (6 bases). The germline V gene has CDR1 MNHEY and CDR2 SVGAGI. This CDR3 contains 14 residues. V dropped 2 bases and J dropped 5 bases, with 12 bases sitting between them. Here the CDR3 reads CASSYSGGQYGYTF. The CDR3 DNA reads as TGTGCCAGCAGTTACAGCGGGGGGCAATATGGCTACACCTTC.

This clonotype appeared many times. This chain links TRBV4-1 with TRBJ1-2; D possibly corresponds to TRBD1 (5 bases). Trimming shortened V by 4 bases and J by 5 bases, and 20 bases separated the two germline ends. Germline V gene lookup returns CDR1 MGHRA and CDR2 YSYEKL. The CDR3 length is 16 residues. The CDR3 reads CASSPNPGQGPYGYTF. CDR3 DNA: TGCGCCAGCAGCCCCAATCCGGGGCAGGGACCTTATGGCTACACCTTC.

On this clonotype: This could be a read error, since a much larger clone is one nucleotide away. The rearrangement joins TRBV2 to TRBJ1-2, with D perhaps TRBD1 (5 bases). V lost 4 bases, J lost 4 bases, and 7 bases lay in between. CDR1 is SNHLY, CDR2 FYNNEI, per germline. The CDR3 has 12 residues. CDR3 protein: CASSGGAYGYTF. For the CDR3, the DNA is TGTGCCAGCAGTGGAGGGGCCTATGGCTACACCTTC. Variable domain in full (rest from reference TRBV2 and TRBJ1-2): EPEVTQTPSHQVTQMGQEVILRCVPISNHLYFYWYRQILGQKVEFLVSFYNNEISEKSEIFDDQFSVERPDGSNFTLKIRSTKLEDSAMYFCASSGGAYGYTFGSGTRLTVV.

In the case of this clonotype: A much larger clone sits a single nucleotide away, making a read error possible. Here the CDR3 DNA reads TGTGCCAGCAGTTACGGGGGCTGGGAGACCCAGTACTTC. Its translation: CASSYGGWETQYF. The V and J genes are TRBV6-1 and TRBJ2-5; either TRBD1 or TRBD2 may fit D (6 bases each). The CDR3 is 13 amino acids. Germline V lookup: CDR1 MNHNS, CDR2 SASEGT. The V end lost 5 bases, the J end lost 5 bases, and 12 bases lay between the germline ends.

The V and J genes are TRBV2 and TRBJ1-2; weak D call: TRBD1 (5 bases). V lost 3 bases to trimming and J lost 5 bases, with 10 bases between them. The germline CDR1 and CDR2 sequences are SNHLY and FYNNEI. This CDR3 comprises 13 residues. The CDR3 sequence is CASSDAGDYGYTF. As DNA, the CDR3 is TGTGCCAGCAGTGATGCGGGGGATTATGGCTACACCTTC.

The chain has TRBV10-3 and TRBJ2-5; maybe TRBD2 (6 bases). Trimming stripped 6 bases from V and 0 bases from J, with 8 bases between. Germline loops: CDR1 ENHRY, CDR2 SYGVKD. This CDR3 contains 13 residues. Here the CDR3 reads CAIRGDYQETQYF. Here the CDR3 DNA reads TGTGCCATCAGAGGGGACTACCAAGAGACCCAGTACTTC.

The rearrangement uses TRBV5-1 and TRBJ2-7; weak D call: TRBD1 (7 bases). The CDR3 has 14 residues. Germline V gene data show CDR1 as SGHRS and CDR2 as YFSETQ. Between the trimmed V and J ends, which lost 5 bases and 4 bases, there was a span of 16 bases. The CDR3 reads CASRGGTVGYEQYF. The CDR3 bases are TGCGCCAGCAGAGGCGGGACAGTCGGATACGAGCAGTACTTC.

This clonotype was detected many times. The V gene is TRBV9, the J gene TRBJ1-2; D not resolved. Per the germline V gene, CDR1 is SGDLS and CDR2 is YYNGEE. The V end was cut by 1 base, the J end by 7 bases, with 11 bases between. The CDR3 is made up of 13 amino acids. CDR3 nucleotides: TGTGCCAGCAGCGTAAGTCAGAGCGTTGGCTACACCTTC. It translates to CASSVSQSVGYTF.

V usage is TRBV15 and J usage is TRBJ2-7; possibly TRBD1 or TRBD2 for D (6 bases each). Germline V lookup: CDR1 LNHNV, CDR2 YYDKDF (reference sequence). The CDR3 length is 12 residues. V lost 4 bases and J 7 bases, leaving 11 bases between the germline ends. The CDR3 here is CATSTRGDEQYF. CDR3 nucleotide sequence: TGTGCCACCAGCACGAGGGGGGATGAGCAGTACTTC.

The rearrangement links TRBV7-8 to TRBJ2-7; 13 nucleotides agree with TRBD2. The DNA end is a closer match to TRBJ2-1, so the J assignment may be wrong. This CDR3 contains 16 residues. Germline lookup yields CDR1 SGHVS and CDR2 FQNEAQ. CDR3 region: CASSLMGLAGWDEQFF. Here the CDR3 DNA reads TGTGCCAGCAGCTTAATGGGACTAGCGGGGTGGGATGAGCAGTTCTTC.

The CDR3 bases are TGTGCCAGCAGCGTAGCTAGCGGACAAGAGACCCAGTACTTC. Translated: CASSVASGQETQYF. The chain links TRBV9 to TRBJ2-5, with 7 bases that match TRBD2. The CDR3 sequence is 14 residues long. Looked up from germline, CDR1 is SGDLS and CDR2 is YYNGEE. Unmatched junction bases numbered 1, after V lost 0 bases and J lost 2 bases.

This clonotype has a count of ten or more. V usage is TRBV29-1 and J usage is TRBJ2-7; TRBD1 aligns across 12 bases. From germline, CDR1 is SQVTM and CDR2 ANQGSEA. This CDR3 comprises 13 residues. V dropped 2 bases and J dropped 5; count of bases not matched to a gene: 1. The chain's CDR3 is CSVERDRGHEQYF. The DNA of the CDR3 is TGCAGCGTTGAACGGGACAGGGGGCACGAGCAGTACTTC.

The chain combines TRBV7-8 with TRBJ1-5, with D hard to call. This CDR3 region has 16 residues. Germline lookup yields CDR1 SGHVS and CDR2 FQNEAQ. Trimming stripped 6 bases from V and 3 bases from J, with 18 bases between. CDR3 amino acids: CASSATTAIFNQPQHF. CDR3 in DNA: TGTGCCAGCAGTGCGACTACAGCGATTTTCAATCAGCCCCAGCATTTT.

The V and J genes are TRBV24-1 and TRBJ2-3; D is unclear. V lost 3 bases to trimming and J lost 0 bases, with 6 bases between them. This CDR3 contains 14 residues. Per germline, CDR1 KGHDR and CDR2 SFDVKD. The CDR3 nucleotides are TGTGCCACCAGTGATGGGTTCAGCACAGATACGCAGTATTTT. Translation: CATSDGFSTDTQYF.

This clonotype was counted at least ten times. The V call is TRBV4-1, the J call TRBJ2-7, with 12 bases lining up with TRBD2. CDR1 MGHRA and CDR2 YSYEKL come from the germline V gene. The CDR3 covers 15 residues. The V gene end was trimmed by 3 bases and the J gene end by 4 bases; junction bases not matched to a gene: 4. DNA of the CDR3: TGCGCCAGCAGCCAGGCCGGGACTAGCGGGTACGAGCAGTACTTC. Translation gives CASSQAGTSGYEQYF.

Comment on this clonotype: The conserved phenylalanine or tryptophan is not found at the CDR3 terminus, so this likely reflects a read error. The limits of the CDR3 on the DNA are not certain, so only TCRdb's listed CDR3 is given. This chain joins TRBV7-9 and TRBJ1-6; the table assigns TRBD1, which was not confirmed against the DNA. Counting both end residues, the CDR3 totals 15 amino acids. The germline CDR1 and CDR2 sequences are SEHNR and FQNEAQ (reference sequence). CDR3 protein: CASSLGGQGNSPPHS.

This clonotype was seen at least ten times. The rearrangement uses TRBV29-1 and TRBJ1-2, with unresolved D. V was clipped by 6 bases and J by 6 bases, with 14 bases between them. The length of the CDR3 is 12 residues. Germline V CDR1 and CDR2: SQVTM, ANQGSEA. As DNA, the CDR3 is TGCAGCGTGCTCCGGAGCGGCCATGGCTACACCTTC. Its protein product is CSVLRSGHGYTF.

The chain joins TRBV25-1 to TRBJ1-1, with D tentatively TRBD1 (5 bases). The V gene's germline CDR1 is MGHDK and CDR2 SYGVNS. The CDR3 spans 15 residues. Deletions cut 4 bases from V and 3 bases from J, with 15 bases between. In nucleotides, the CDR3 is TGTGCCAGCAGTGCTAGATTGGGCAGGGACACTGAAGCTTTCTTT. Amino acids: CASSARLGRDTEAFF.

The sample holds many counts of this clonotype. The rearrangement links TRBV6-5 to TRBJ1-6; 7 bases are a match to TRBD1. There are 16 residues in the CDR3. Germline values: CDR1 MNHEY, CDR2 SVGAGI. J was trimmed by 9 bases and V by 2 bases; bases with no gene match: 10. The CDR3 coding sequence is TGTGCCAGCAGTTACATGACAGGGAGCTTATCTTCACCCCTCCACTTT. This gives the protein CASSYMTGSLSSPLHF.

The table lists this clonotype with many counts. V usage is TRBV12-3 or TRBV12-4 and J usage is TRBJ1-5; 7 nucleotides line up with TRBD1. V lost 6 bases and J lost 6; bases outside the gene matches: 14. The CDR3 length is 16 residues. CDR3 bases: TGTGCCAGCAGGGATCCTAGACAGGGCGAGAGTCAGCCCCAGCATTTT. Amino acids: CASRDPRQGESQPQHF.

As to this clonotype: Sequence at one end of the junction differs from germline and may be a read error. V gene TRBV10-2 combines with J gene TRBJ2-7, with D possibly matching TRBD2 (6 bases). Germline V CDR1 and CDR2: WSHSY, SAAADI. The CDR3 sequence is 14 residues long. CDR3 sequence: CASSYPGSSYEQYF. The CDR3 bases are TGTGCCAGCAGTTACCCCGGGAGCTCCTACGAGCAGTACTTC.

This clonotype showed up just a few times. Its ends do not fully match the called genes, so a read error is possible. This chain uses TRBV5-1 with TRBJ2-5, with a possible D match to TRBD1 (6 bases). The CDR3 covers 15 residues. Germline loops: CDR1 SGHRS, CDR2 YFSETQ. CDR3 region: CASSAEGHLREPQYF. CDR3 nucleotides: TGTGCCAGCAGCGCCGAGGGACATTTAAGGGAGCCCCAGTACTTC.

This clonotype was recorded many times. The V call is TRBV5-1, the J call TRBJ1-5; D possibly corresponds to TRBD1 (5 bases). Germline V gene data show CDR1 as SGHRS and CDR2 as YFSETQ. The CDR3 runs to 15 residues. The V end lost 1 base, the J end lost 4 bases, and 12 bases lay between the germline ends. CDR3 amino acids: CASSLLGAENQPQHF. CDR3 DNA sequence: TGCGCCAGCAGCTTGTTAGGGGCTGAAAATCAGCCCCAGCATTTT.

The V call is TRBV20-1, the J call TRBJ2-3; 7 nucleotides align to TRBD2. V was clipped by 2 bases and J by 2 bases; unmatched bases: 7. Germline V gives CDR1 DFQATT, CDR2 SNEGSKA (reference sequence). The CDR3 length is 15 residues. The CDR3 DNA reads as TGCAGTGCTAGATACCCGGGGGGTCCCACAGATACGCAGTATTTT. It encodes CSARYPGGPTDTQYF.

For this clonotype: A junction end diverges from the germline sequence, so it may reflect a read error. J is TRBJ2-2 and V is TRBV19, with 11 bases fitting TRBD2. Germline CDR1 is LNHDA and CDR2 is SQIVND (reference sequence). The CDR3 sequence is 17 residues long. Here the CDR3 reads CASTHPGTSGYTGELVF. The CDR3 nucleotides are TGTGCCAGTACTCACCCCGGGACTAGCGGATACACCGGGGAGCTGGTTTTT. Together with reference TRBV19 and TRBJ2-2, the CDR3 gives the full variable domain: DGGITQSPKYLFRKEGQNVTLSCEQNLNHDAMYWYRQDPGQGLRLIYYSQIVNDFQKGDIAEGYSVSREKKESFPLTVTSAQKNPTAFYLCASTHPGTSGYTGELVFGEGSRLTVL.

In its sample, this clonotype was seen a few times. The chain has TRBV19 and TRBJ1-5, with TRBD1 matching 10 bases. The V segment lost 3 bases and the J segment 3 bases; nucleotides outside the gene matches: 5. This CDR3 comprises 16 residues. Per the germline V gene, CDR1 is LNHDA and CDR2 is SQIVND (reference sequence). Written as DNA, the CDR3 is TGTGCCAGTAGTATTGGGACAGGGGTAATCAATCAGCCCCAGCATTTT. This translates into CASSIGTGVINQPQHF. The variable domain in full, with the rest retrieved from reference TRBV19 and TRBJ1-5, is DGGITQSPKYLFRKEGQNVTLSCEQNLNHDAMYWYRQDPGQGLRLIYYSQIVNDFQKGDIAEGYSVSREKKESFPLTVTSAQKNPTAFYLCASSIGTGVINQPQHFGDGTRLSIL.

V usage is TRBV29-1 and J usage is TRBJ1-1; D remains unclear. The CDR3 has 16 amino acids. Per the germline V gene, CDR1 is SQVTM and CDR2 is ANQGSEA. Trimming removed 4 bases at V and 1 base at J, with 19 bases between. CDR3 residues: CSVGDLRFAGNTEAFF. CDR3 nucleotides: TGCAGCGTTGGAGATCTTAGGTTCGCCGGGAACACTGAAGCTTTCTTT.

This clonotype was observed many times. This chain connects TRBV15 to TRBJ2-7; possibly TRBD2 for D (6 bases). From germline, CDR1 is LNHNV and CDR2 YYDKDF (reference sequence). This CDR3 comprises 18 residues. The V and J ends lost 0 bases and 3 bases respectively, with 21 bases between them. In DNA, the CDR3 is TGTGCCACCAGCAGAGATAGTCACTGGCGGGAAGGGATCTACGAGCAGTACTTC. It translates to CATSRDSHWREGIYEQYF.

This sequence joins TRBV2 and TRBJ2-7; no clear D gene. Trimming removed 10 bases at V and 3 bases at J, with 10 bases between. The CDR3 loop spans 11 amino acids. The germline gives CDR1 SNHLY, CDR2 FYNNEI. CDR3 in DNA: TGTGCCAACCGAAAGAACTACGAGCAGTACTTC. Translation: CANRKNYEQYF.

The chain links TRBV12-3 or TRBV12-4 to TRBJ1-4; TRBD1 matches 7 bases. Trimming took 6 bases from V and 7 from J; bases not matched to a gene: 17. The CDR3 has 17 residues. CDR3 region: CASSPQGQHLLGEKLFF. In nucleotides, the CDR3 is TGTGCCAGCAGCCCCCAGGGACAGCATTTGTTGGGTGAAAAACTGTTTTTT.

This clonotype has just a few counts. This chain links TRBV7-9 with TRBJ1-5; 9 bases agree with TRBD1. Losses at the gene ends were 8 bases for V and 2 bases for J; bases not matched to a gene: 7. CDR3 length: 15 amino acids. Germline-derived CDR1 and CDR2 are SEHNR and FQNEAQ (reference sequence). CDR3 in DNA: TGTGCCAGCTCAGCCCGGACAGGGGGCAATCAGCCCCAGCATTTT. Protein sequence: CASSARTGGNQPQHF.